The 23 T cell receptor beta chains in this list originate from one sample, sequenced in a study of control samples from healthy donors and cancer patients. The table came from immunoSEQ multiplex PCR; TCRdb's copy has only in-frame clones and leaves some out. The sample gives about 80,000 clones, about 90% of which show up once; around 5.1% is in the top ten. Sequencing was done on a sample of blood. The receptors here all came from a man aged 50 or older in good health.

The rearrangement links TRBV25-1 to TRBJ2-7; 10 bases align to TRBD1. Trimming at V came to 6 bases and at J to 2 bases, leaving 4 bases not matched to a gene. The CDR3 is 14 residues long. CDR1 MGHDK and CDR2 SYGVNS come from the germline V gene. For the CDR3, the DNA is TGTGCCAGCAGAACCGGGACAGGGGCCTACGAGCAGTACTTC. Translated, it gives CASRTGTGAYEQYF.

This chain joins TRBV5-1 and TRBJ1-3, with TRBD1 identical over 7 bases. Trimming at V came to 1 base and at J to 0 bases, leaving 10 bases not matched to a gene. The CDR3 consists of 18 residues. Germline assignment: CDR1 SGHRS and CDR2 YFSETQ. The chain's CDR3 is CASSLRPTGTDSGNTIYF. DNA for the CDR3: TGCGCCAGCAGCTTGAGGCCTACCGGGACAGACTCTGGAAACACCATATATTTT.

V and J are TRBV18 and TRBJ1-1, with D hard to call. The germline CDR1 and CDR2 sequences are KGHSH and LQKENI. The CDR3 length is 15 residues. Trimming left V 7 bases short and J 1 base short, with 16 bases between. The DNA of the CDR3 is TGTGCCAGCTTCGATAGGAACCAAGGGAACACTGAAGCTTTCTTT. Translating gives CASFDRNQGNTEAFF. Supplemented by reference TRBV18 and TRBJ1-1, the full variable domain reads NAGVMQNPRHLVRRRGQEARLRCSPMKGHSHVYWYRQLPEEGLKFMVYLQKENIIDESGMPKERFSAEFPKEGPSILRIQQVVRGDSAAYFCASFDRNQGNTEAFFGQGTRLTVV.

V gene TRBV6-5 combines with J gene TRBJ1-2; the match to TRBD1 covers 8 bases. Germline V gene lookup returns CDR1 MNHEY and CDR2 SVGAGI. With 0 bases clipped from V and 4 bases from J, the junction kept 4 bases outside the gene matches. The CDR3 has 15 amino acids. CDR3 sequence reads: CASSYSPTGAYGYTF. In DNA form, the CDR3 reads TGTGCCAGCAGTTACTCGCCGACAGGGGCCTATGGCTACACCTTC.

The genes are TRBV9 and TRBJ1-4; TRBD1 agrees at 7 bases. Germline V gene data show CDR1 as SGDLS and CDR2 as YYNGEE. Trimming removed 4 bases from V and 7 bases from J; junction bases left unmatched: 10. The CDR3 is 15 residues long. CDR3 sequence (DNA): TGTGCCAGCAGCCTCTCCGACAGGGAAGGTGAAAAACTGTTTTTT. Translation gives CASSLSDREGEKLFF.

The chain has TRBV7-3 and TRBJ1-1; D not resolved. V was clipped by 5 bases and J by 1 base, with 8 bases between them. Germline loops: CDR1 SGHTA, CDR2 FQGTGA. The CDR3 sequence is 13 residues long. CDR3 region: CASSVNKNTEAFF. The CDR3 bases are TGTGCCAGCAGCGTTAACAAGAACACTGAAGCTTTCTTT.

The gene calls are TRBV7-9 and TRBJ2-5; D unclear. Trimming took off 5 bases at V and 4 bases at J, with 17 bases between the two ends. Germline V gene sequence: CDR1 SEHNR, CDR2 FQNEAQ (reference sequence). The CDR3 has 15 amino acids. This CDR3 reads CASSPGLILGETQYF. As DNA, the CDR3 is TGTGCCAGCAGCCCCGGCCTAATCCTGGGAGAGACCCAGTACTTC.

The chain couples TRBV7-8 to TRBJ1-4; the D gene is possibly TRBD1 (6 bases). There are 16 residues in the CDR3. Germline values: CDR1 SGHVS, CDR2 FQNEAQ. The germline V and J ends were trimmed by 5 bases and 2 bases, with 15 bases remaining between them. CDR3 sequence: CASSLVGGPTNEKLFF. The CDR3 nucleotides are TGTGCCAGCAGCCTAGTCGGGGGGCCGACTAATGAAAAACTGTTTTTT.

The chain's CDR3 is CASSPQGGGAGDTQYF. CDR3 coding DNA: TGTGCCAGCTCACCACAAGGCGGGGGGGCCGGAGATACGCAGTATTTT. The genes are TRBV18 and TRBJ2-3, with 9 bases identical to TRBD2. Germline V gene sequence: CDR1 KGHSH, CDR2 LQKENI. The J segment lost 5 bases and the V segment lost 1 base, leaving 7 bases of the junction unmatched. CDR3 length: 16 residues.

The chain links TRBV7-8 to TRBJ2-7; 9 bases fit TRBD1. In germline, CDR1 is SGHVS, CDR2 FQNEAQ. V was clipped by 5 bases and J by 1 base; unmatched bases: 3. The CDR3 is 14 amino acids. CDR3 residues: CASSQGTGSYEQYF. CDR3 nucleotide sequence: TGTGCCAGCAGCCAAGGGACAGGGTCCTACGAGCAGTACTTC.

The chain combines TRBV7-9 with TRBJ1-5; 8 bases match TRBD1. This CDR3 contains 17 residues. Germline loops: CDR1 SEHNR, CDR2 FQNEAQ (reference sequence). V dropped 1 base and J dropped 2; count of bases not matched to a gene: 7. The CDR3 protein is CASSLGTGGSRNQPQHF. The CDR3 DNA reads TGTGCCAGCAGCTTAGGAACAGGGGGTTCGCGCAATCAGCCCCAGCATTTT.

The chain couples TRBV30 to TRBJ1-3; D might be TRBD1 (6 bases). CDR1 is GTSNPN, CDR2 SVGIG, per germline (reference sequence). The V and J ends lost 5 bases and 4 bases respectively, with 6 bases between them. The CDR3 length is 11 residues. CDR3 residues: CAWGQGNTIYF. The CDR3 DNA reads TGTGCCTGGGGACAGGGAAACACCATATATTTT.

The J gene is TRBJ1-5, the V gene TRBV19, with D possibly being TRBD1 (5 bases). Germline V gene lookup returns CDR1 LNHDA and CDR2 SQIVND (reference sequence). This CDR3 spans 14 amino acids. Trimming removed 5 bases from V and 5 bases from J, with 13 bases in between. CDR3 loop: CASSAGTSYQPQHF. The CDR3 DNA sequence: TGTGCCAGTAGTGCCGGGACTTCATATCAGCCCCAGCATTTT.

CDR3 DNA: TGTGCCAGTACCGGGACAGCGAACACTGAAGCTTTCTTT. Its translation is CASTGTANTEAFF. The chain joins TRBV6-5 to TRBJ1-1; 7 positions match TRBD1. The ends lost 9 bases at V and 1 base at J; junction bases unmatched: 5. The CDR3 spans 13 residues. Germline V gene sequence: CDR1 MNHEY, CDR2 SVGAGI.

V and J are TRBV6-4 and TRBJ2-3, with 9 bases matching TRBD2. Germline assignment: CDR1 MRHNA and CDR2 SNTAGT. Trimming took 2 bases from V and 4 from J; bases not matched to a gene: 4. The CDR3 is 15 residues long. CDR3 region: CASSDGAGGPDTQYF. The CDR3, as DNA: TGTGCCAGCAGTGACGGGGCGGGGGGGCCAGATACGCAGTATTTT.

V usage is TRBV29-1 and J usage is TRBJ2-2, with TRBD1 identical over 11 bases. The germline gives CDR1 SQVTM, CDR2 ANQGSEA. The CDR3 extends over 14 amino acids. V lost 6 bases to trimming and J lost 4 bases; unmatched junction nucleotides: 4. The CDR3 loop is CSVPGQGVTGELFF. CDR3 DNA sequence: TGCAGCGTCCCGGGACAGGGGGTCACCGGGGAGCTGTTTTTT.

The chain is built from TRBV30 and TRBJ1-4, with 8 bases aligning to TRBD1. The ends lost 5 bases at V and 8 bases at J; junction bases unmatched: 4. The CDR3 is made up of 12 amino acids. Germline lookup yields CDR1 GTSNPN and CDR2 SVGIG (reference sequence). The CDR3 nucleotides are TGTGCCTGGGACAGGGGAACGGAAAAACTGTTTTTT. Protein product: CAWDRGTEKLFF.

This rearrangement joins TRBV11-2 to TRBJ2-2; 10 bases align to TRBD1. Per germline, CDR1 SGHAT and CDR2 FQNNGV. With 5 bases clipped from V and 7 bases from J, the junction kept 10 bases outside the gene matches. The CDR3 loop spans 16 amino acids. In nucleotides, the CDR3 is TGTGCCAGCAGCCGAGCGGGGACAGGGGTCATCGGGGAGCTGTTTTTT. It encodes CASSRAGTGVIGELFF.

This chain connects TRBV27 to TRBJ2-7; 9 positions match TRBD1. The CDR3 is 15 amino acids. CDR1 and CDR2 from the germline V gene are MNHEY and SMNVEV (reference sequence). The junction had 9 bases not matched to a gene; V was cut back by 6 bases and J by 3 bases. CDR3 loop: CASRRPGTGIYEQYF. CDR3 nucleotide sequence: TGTGCCAGCAGAAGACCCGGGACAGGGATCTACGAGCAGTACTTC.

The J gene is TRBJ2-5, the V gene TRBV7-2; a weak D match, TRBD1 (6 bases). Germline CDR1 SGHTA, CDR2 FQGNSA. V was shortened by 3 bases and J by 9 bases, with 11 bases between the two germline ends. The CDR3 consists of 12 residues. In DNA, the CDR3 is TGTGCCAGCAGCTTTTATGGGGGCTCCCAGTACTTC. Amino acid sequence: CASSFYGGSQYF.

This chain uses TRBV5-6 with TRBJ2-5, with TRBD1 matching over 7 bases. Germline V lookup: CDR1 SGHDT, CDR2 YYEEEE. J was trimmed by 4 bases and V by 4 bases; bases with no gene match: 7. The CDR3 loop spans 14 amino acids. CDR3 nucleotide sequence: TGTGCCAGCAGCGACACAGGGGAACGAGAGACCCAGTACTTC. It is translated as CASSDTGERETQYF.

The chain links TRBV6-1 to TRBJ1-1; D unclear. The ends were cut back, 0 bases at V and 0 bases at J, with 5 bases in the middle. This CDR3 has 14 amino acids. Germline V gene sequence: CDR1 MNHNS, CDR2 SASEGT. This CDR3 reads CASSEAGLNTEAFF. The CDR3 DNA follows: TGTGCCAGCAGTGAAGCCGGCCTGAACACTGAAGCTTTCTTT.

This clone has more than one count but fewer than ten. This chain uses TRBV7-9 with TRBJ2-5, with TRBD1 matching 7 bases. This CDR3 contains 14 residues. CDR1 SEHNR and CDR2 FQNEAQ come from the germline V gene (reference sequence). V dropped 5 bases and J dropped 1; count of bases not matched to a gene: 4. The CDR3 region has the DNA TGTGCCAGCAGCCCAGACAGGGCCCAAGAGACCCAGTACTTC. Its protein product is CASSPDRAQETQYF. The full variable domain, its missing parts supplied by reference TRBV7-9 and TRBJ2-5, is DTGVSQNPRHKITKRGQNVTFRCDPISEHNRLYWYRQTLGQGPEFLTYFQNEAQLEKSRLLSDRFSAERPKGSFSTLEIQRTEQGDSAMYLCASSPDRAQETQYFGPGTRLLVL.